The TCR beta chain described here comes from a study of CXCR3-negative and CXCR3-positive naive CD8 T cells. TRB cDNA was prepared as libraries by UMI-labeled 5' RACE. TCRdb re-called the 5' RACE reads; every CDR3 protein appears as one record, without DNA. The sample holds around 88,000 distinct CDR3 sequences. General study findings and limits: TRB CDR3s of CXCR3-positive naive cells were more hydrophobic than those of CXCR3-negative naive cells.

Germline V lookup: CDR1 SQVTM, CDR2 ANQGSEA. The CDR3 has 15 residues. Comment on this clonotype: Antigen specificity is unknown.

The clonotype originates from a human donor in good health. Some clones in this sample may be carry-over from other donors' samples. The chain is built from TRBV29-1 and TRBJ1-2; absent DNA, TCRdb's TRBD1 call cannot be checked. The source material was naive CXCR3+ CD8+ T cells from blood. Subset in this sample: CD45RO-CCR7+CD27+CD95- naive CD8+ T cells expressing CXCR3 (TNR3+). The CDR3 here is CSVVSGQGAYYGYTF.